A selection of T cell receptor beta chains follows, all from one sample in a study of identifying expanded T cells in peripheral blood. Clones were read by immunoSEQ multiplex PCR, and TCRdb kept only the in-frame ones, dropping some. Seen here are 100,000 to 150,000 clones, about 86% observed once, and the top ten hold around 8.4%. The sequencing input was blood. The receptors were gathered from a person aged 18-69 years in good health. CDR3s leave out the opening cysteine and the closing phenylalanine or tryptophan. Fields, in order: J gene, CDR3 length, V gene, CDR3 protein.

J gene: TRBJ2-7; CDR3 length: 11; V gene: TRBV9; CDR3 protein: ASSVAGSYEQY
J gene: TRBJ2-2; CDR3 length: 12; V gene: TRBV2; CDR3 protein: ASSGMTGGRELF
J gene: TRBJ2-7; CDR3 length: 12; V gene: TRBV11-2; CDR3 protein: ASSLEAAYYEQY
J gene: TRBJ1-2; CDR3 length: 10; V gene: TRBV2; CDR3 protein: ASSAATRGYT
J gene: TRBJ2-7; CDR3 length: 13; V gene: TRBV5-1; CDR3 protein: ASSLDGQGPHEQY
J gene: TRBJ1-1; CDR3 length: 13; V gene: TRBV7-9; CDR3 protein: ASSLPSGKFAEAF
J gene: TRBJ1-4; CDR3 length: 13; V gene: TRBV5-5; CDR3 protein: ASSLVGGTNEKLF
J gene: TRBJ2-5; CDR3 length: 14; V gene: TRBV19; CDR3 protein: ASSLSRAVGEKTQY
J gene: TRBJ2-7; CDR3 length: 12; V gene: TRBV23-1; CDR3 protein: ASSPRNISYEQY
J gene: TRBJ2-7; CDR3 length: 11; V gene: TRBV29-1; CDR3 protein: SQRTGASYEQY
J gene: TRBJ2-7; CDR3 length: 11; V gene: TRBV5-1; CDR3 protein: ASSLRAVSEQY
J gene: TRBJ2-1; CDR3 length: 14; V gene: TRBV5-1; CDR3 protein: ASSLYAGGALDEQF
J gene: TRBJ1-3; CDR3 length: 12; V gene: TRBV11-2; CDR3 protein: ASSLPPSGNTIY
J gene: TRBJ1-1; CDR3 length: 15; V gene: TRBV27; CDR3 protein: ASSLFGTGGVGTEAF
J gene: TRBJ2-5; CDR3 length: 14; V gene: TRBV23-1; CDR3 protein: ASSQSGTGGGETQY
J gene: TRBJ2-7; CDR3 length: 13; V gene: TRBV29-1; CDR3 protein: SVRGGGESSYEQY
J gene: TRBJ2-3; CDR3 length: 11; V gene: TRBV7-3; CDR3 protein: ASSLGTAHGQY
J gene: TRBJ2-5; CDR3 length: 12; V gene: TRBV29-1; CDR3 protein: SVERVAGAETQY
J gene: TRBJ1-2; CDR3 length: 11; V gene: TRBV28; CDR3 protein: ASSFQGGYGYT
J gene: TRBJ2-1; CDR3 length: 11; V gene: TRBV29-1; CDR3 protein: SVGLRALNEQF